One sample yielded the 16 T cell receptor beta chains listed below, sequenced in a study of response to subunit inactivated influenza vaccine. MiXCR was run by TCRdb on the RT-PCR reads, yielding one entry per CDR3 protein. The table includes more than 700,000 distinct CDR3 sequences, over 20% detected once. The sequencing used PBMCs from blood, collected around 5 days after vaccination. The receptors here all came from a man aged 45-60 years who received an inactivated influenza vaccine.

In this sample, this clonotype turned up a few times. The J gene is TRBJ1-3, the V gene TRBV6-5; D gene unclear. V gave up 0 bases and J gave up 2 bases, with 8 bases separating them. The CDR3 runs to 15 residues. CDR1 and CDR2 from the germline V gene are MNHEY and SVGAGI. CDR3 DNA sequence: TGTGCCAGCAGTTACTCCATGGAGCCTGGAAACACCATATATTTT. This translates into CASSYSMEPGNTIYF.

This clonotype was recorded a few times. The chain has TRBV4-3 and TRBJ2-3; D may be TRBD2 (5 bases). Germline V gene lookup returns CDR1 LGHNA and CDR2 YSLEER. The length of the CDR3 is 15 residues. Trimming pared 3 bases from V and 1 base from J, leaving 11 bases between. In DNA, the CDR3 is TGCGCCAGCAGCCACATTCGGGGTCGCACAGATACGCAGTATTTT. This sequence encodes CASSHIRGRTDTQYF.

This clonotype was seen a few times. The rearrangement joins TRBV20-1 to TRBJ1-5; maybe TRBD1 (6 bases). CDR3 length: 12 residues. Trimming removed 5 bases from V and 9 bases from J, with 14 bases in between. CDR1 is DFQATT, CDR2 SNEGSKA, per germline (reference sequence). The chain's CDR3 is CSAGRDTGPQHF. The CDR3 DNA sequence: TGCAGTGCTGGAAGGGACACAGGGCCCCAGCATTTT.

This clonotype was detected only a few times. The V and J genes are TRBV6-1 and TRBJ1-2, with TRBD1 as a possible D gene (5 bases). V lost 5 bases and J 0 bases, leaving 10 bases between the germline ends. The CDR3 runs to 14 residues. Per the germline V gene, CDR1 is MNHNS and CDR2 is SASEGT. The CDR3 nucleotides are TGTGCCAGCAGTAAGGGGAGGGCTAACTATGGCTACACCTTC. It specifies CASSKGRANYGYTF.

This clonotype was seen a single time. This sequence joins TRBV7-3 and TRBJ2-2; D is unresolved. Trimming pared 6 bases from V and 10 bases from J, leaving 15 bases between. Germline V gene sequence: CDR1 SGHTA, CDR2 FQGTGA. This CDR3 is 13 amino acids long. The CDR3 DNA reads TGTGCCAGCAGTGGGCGTGAAAGTATGGAGCTGTTTTTT. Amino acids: CASSGRESMELFF.

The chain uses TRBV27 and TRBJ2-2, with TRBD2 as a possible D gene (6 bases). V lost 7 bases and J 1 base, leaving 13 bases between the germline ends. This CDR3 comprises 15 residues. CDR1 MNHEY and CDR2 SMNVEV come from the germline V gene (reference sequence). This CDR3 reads CASTIGGLNTGELFF. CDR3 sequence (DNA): TGTGCCAGCACCATAGGAGGGTTGAACACCGGGGAGCTGTTTTTT.

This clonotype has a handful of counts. The CDR3 DNA reads TGTGCCAGCAGTTATACTAGGGAGCAGTACTTC. Amino acid sequence: CASSYTREQYF. This chain connects TRBV6-2 or TRBV6-3 to TRBJ2-7; D might be TRBD2 (5 bases). The CDR3 length is 11 residues. In germline, CDR1 is MNHEY, CDR2 SVGEGT. The V end was cut by 3 bases, the J end by 7 bases, with 7 bases between.

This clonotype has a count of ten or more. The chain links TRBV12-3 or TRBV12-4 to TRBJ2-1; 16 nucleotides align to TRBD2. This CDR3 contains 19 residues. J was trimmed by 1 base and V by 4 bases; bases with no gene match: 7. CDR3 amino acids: CASSSGTSGRARSYNEQFF. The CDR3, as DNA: TGTGCCAGCAGTTCAGGGACTAGCGGGAGGGCCAGGTCCTACAATGAGCAGTTCTTC.

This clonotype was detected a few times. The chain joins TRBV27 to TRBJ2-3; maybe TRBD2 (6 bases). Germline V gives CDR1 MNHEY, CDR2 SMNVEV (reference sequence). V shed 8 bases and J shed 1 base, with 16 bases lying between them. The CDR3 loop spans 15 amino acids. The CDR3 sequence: CASASNPGGTDTQYF. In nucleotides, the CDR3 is TGTGCCAGCGCCTCCAACCCGGGAGGCACAGATACGCAGTATTTT.

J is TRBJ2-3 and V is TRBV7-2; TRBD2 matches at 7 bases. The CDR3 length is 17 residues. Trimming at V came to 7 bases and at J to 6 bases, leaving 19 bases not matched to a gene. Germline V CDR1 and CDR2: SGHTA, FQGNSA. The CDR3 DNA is TGTGCCAGCAAGCCAGGGTCTAGCGGAGCGTTGTTGGATACGCAGTATTTT. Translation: CASKPGSSGALLDTQYF.

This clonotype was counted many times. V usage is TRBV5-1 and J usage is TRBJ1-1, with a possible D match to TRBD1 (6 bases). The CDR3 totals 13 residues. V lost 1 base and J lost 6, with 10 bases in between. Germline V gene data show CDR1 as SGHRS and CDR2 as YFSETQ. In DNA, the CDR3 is TGCGCCAGCAGCTTGACAGGGATATCTGAAGCTTTCTTT. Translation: CASSLTGISEAFF.

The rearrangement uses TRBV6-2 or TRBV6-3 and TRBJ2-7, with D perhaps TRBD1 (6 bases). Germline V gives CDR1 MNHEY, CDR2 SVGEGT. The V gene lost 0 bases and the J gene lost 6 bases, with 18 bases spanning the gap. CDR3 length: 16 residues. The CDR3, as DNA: TGTGCCAGCAGTTACTCGCAGTCGGATGGGGGCTTCGAGCAGTACTTC. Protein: CASSYSQSDGGFEQYF.

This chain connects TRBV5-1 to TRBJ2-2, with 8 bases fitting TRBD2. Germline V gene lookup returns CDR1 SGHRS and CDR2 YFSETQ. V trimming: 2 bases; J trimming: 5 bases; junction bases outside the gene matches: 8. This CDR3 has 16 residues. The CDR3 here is CASSLSGSGTTGELFF. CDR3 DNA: TGCGCCAGCAGCTTAAGCGGGAGCGGTACTACCGGGGAGCTGTTTTTT.

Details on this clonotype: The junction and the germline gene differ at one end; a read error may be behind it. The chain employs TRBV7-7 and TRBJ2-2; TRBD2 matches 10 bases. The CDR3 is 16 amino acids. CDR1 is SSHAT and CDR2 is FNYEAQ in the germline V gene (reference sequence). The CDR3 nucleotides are TGTGCTAGCAGCTCCCTAGCGGGGGTAGGAACCGGGGAGCTGTTTTTT. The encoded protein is CASSSLAGVGTGELFF.

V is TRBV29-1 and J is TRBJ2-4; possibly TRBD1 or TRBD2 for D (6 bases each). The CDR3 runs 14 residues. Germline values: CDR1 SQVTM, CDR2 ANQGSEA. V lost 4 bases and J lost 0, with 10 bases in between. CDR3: CSVVEGVAKNIQYF. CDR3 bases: TGCAGCGTTGTGGAGGGGGTAGCCAAAAACATTCAGTACTTC.

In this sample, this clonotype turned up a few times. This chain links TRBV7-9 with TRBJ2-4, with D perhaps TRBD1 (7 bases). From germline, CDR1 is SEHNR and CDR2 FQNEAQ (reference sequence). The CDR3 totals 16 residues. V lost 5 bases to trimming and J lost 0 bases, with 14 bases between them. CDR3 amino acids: CASSPHRGLAKNIQYF. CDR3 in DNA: TGTGCCAGCAGCCCCCACAGGGGACTAGCCAAAAACATTCAGTACTTC.